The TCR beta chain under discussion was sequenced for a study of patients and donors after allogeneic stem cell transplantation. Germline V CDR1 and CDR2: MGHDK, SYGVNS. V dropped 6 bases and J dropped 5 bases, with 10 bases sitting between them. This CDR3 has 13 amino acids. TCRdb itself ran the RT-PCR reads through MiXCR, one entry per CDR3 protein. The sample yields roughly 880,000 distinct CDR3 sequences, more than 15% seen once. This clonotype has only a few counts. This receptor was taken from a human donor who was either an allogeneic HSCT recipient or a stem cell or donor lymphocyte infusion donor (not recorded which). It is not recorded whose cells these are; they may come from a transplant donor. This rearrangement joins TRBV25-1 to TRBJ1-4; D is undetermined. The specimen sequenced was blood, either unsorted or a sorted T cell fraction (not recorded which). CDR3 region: CASRRADNEKLFF. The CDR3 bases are TGTGCCAGCAGGCGAGCGGACAATGAAAAACTGTTTTTT.